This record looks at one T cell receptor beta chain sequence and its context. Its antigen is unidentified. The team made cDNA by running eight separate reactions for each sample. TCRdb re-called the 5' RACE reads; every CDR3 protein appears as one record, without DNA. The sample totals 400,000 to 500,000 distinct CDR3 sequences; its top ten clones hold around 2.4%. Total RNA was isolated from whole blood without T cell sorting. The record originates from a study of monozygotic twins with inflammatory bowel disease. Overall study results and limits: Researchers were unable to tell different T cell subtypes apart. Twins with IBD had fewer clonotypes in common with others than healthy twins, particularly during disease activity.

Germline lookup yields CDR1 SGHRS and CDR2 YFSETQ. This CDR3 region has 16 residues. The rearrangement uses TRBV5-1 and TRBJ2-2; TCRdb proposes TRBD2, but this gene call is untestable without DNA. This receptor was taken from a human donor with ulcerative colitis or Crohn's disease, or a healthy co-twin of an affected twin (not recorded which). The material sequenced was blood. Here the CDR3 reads CASRHLAGGPAGELFF.